The 25 T cell receptor beta chains listed next were all sequenced from one sample in a study of cytomegalovirus exposure and HLA in healthy donors. PCR used 60 Vbeta primers and 13 Jbeta primers. Assay used: immunoSEQ multiplex PCR; TCRdb lists only in-frame clones, some missing. The sample yields more than 40,000 clones, of which the top ten take up roughly 0.99%. The sequenced material came from PBMCs. Source of these receptors: a woman in her forties in good health and CMV-seronegative.

The rearrangement uses TRBV15 and TRBJ2-5; 9 nucleotides agree with TRBD2. This CDR3 contains 15 residues. V lost 4 bases to trimming and J lost 2 bases; unmatched junction nucleotides: 5. Per germline, CDR1 LNHNV and CDR2 YYDKDF (reference sequence). The CDR3 spells CATSILAGSQETQYF. CDR3 in DNA: TGTGCCACCAGCATCCTAGCGGGGAGTCAAGAGACCCAGTACTTC.

CDR3 nucleotides: TGTGCCATCAGTGAGAGGGACAGGGTCCACGAGCAGTACTTC. Amino acids: CAISERDRVHEQYF. This chain uses TRBV10-3 with TRBJ2-7, with 9 bases aligning to TRBD1. V dropped 2 bases and J dropped 5; count of bases not matched to a gene: 4. The CDR3 loop spans 14 amino acids. From germline, CDR1 is ENHRY and CDR2 SYGVKD.

This chain uses TRBV6-5 with TRBJ1-2; tentative D call: TRBD1 (5 bases). The ends were cut back, 6 bases at V and 7 bases at J, with 12 bases in the middle. The length of the CDR3 is 12 residues. Germline CDR1 MNHEY, CDR2 SVGAGI. This chain's CDR3 is CASSPSGGGYTF. The CDR3 coding sequence is TGTGCCAGCAGCCCCTCGGGGGGTGGCTACACCTTC.

V is TRBV5-1 and J is TRBJ2-1, with 15 bases identical to TRBD2. In germline, CDR1 is SGHRS, CDR2 YFSETQ. V dropped 5 bases and J dropped 2; count of bases not matched to a gene: 5. The CDR3 consists of 17 residues. CDR3 bases: TGCGCCAGCAGTTCTGGACTAGCGGGAGGGCCCTACAATGAGCAGTTCTTC. Encoded protein: CASSSGLAGGPYNEQFF.

The V gene is TRBV30, the J gene TRBJ1-1; D not certain. Trimming stripped 3 bases from V and 2 bases from J, with 7 bases between. The CDR3 consists of 12 residues. Germline CDR1 and CDR2: GTSNPN and SVGIG (reference sequence). CDR3 sequence: CAWRTVNTEAFF. DNA for the CDR3: TGTGCCTGGAGAACGGTAAACACTGAAGCTTTCTTT. The variable domain in full, completed from reference TRBV30 and TRBJ1-1, reads SQTIHQWPATLVQPVGSPLSLECTVEGTSNPNLYWYRQAAGRGLQLLFYSVGIGQISSEVPQNLSASRPQDRQFILSSKKLLLSDSGFYLCAWRTVNTEAFFGQGTRLTVV.

The chain uses TRBV18 and TRBJ2-7; weak D call: TRBD1 (6 bases). The CDR3 has 13 residues. Germline V gives CDR1 KGHSH, CDR2 LQKENI. The V end lost 3 bases, the J end lost 6 bases, and 12 bases lay between the germline ends. The CDR3 DNA reads TGTGCCAGCTCACCCGGGACAAGAGCCGAGCAGTACTTC. This gives the protein CASSPGTRAEQYF.

The chain combines TRBV6-1 with TRBJ2-7; 8 bases fit TRBD1. The germline CDR1 and CDR2 sequences are MNHNS and SASEGT. The CDR3 has 14 residues. The junction had 6 bases not matched to a gene; V was cut back by 6 bases and J by 2 bases. The CDR3 here is CASRETTGAYEQYF. The CDR3 DNA reads TGTGCCAGCAGAGAAACGACAGGGGCCTACGAGCAGTACTTC.

The chain links TRBV7-2 to TRBJ2-5; 9 bases fit TRBD1. The trim removed 1 base at V and 4 bases at J, leaving 1 base unmatched. In germline, CDR1 is SGHTA, CDR2 FQGNSA. This CDR3 is built from 14 residues. The CDR3 nucleotides read TGTGCCAGCAGCTTAGTGACAGGGGGAGAGACCCAGTACTTC. Its protein product is CASSLVTGGETQYF.

The chain couples TRBV5-1 to TRBJ2-5, with D perhaps TRBD1 (6 bases). This CDR3 is 18 amino acids long. The germline V gene encodes CDR1 SGHRS and CDR2 YFSETQ. V dropped 4 bases and J dropped 3 bases, with 25 bases sitting between them. The chain's CDR3 is CASSPSWSGTRGKETQYF. CDR3 coding DNA: TGCGCCAGCAGCCCCTCGTGGTCGGGAACCAGGGGAAAAGAGACCCAGTACTTC.

V and J are TRBV7-3 and TRBJ2-3; 9 bases agree with TRBD1. V shed 5 bases, J shed 4 bases, and the junction held 4 bases outside the gene matches. There are 14 residues in the CDR3. Germline V gene data show CDR1 as SGHTA and CDR2 as FQGTGA. CDR3 loop: CASSPGTGSDTQYF. The CDR3 DNA is TGTGCCAGCAGCCCCGGGACAGGGTCAGATACGCAGTATTTT.

The CDR3 coding sequence is TGTGCCAGTAGTATGATGGGCAGTTTTAACTATGGCTACACCTTC. Amino acids: CASSMMGSFNYGYTF. V gene TRBV19 combines with J gene TRBJ1-2; no clear D. The CDR3 is 15 residues long. Germline lookup yields CDR1 LNHDA and CDR2 SQIVND (reference sequence). The V end lost 3 bases, the J end lost 1 base, and 12 bases lay between the germline ends.

The chain links TRBV29-1 to TRBJ1-6, with 7 bases matching TRBD1. Germline V lookup: CDR1 SQVTM, CDR2 ANQGSEA. V dropped 6 bases and J dropped 6; count of bases not matched to a gene: 8. The CDR3 extends over 14 amino acids. The CDR3 bases are TGCAGCGTCCAACAGGGGTACGGTAATTCACCCCTCCACTTT. Amino acid sequence: CSVQQGYGNSPLHF.

V gene TRBV15 combines with J gene TRBJ2-7; D call uncertain. Trimming removed 2 bases at V and 3 bases at J, with 5 bases between. The germline CDR1 and CDR2 sequences are LNHNV and YYDKDF (reference sequence). There are 12 residues in the CDR3. The CDR3 reads CATSRPYYEQYF. The CDR3, as DNA: TGTGCCACCAGCAGACCTTACTACGAGCAGTACTTC.

The rearrangement joins TRBV4-1 to TRBJ1-1; D might be TRBD1 (5 bases). Trimming shortened V by 0 bases and J by 0 bases, and 14 bases separated the two germline ends. The CDR3 consists of 17 residues. Germline V gene data show CDR1 as MGHRA and CDR2 as YSYEKL. This CDR3 is CASSQDRGRKMNTEAFF. CDR3 in DNA: TGCGCCAGCAGCCAAGATAGGGGTCGGAAAATGAACACTGAAGCTTTCTTT.

This rearrangement joins TRBV30 to TRBJ1-1, with 10 positions matching TRBD1. CDR1 and CDR2 from the germline V gene are GTSNPN and SVGIG (reference sequence). V was clipped by 4 bases and J by 5 bases; unmatched bases: 4. The CDR3 extends over 13 amino acids. DNA of the CDR3: TGTGCCTGGAAGTGGACAGGGGGGACTGAAGCTTTCTTT. It is translated as CAWKWTGGTEAFF. The complete variable domain, with remaining parts taken from reference TRBV30 and TRBJ1-1, reads SQTIHQWPATLVQPVGSPLSLECTVEGTSNPNLYWYRQAAGRGLQLLFYSVGIGQISSEVPQNLSASRPQDRQFILSSKKLLLSDSGFYLCAWKWTGGTEAFFGQGTRLTVV.

This chain links TRBV7-9 with TRBJ1-2; the D is unclear. CDR1 and CDR2 from the germline V gene are SEHNR and FQNEAQ (reference sequence). V dropped 1 base and J dropped 6 bases, with 18 bases sitting between them. The CDR3 spans 16 residues. CDR3 region: CASSLEGGPAPNGYTF. CDR3 DNA: TGTGCCAGCAGCTTAGAAGGAGGCCCCGCGCCTAATGGCTACACCTTC. Together with reference TRBV7-9 and TRBJ1-2, the CDR3 gives the full variable domain: DTGVSQNPRHKITKRGQNVTFRCDPISEHNRLYWYRQTLGQGPEFLTYFQNEAQLEKSRLLSDRFSAERPKGSFSTLEIQRTEQGDSAMYLCASSLEGGPAPNGYTFGSGTRLTVV.

The rearrangement uses TRBV12-5 and TRBJ2-1; possible D gene TRBD2, 5 bases. Germline V gene data show CDR1 as LGHNT and CDR2 as FRNRAP. The CDR3 is 14 amino acids. The V end lost 3 bases, the J end lost 2 bases, and 8 bases lay between the germline ends. CDR3 bases: TGTGCTAGTGGTTTTGCCGGGACCTACAATGAGCAGTTCTTC. Residues: CASGFAGTYNEQFF.

CDR3: CASEDWQDEKLFF. In nucleotides, the CDR3 is TGTGCCAGCGAGGACTGGCAGGATGAAAAACTGTTTTTT. The rearrangement uses TRBV6-1 and TRBJ1-4, with unresolved D. V gave up 8 bases and J gave up 6 bases, with 13 bases separating them. The germline V gene encodes CDR1 MNHNS and CDR2 SASEGT. This CDR3 has 13 residues.

The CDR3: CASTRGGAIDTQYF. The CDR3, as DNA: TGTGCCAGCACCCGGGGGGGGGCAATCGATACGCAGTATTTT. This chain joins TRBV28 and TRBJ2-3; 8 bases map to TRBD2. Germline CDR1 and CDR2: MDHEN and SYDVKM. The CDR3 spans 14 residues. V trimming: 7 bases; J trimming: 6 bases; junction bases outside the gene matches: 9.

The V gene is TRBV7-9, the J gene TRBJ2-3; 10 bases line up with TRBD2. The germline V gene encodes CDR1 SEHNR and CDR2 FQNEAQ (reference sequence). Trimming removed 6 bases from V and 8 bases from J; junction bases left unmatched: 8. The CDR3 spans 14 residues. CDR3 in DNA: TGTGCCAGCAGTTCTAGCGGGAGAAGGGGTACGCAGTATTTT. Translating it yields CASSSSGRRGTQYF.

The chain links TRBV11-3 to TRBJ1-1, with no clear D. V shed 0 bases and J shed 6 bases, with 8 bases lying between them. The CDR3 has 13 residues. From germline, CDR1 is SGHNT and CDR2 YENEEA. Here the CDR3 reads CASSLERGSEAFF. DNA of the CDR3: TGTGCCAGCAGCTTAGAACGGGGATCTGAAGCTTTCTTT.

The chain recombines TRBV30 with TRBJ2-7; a weak D match, TRBD2 (5 bases). Germline V gene data show CDR1 as GTSNPN and CDR2 as SVGIG (reference sequence). The V and J ends lost 5 bases and 1 base respectively, with 15 bases between them. The CDR3 covers 14 residues. The CDR3, as DNA: TGTGCCTGGGCGATCTACGGGGTATCCTACGAGCAGTACTTC. This translates into CAWAIYGVSYEQYF. Full variable domain (outside the CDR3, taken from reference TRBV30 and TRBJ2-7): SQTIHQWPATLVQPVGSPLSLECTVEGTSNPNLYWYRQAAGRGLQLLFYSVGIGQISSEVPQNLSASRPQDRQFILSSKKLLLSDSGFYLCAWAIYGVSYEQYFGPGTRLTVT.

The genes are TRBV6-1 and TRBJ2-7; D possibly corresponds to TRBD2 (5 bases). Germline assignment: CDR1 MNHNS and CDR2 SASEGT. The V end lost 4 bases, the J end lost 3 bases, and 16 bases lay between the germline ends. This CDR3 spans 15 amino acids. Written as DNA, the CDR3 is TGTGCCAGCAGTGGAGGACGCTCCGGGGACTACGAGCAGTACTTC. Translated: CASSGGRSGDYEQYF.

The chain has TRBV6-5 and TRBJ2-7; TRBD1 matches 7 bases. The length of the CDR3 is 13 residues. CDR1 and CDR2 from the germline V gene are MNHEY and SVGAGI. V shed 5 bases and J 2 bases; nucleotides not matched to a gene: 3. Written as DNA, the CDR3 is TGTGCCAGCAGTCGGACAGGAGCCTACGAGCAGTACTTC. As protein: CASSRTGAYEQYF.

J is TRBJ2-5 and V is TRBV9, with 9 bases matching TRBD2. Germline-derived CDR1 and CDR2 are SGDLS and YYNGEE. The CDR3 contains 16 residues. Trimming at V came to 1 base and at J to 2 bases, leaving 6 bases not matched to a gene. The DNA of the CDR3 is TGTGCCAGCAGCGTAAATAGCGGGAGCAAACAAGAGACCCAGTACTTC. Its protein product is CASSVNSGSKQETQYF.